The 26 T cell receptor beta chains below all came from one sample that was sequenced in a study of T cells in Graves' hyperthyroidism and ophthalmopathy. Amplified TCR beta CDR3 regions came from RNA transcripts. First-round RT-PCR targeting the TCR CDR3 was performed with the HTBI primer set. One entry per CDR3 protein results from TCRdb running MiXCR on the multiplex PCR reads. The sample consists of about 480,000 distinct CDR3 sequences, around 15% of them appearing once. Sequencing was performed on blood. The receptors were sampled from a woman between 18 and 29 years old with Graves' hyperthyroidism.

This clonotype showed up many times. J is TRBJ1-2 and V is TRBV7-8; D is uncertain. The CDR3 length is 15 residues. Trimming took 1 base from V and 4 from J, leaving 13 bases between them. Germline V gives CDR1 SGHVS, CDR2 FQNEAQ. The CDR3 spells CASSLEVSGSYGYTF. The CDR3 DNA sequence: TGTGCCAGCAGCTTAGAGGTTAGCGGTTCCTATGGCTACACCTTC. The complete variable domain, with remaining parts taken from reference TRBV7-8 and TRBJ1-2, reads GAGVSQSPRYKVAKRGQDVALRCDPISGHVSLFWYQQALGQGPEFLTYFQNEAQLDKSGLPSDRFFAERPEGSVSTLKIQRTQQEDSAVYLCASSLEVSGSYGYTFGSGTRLTVV.

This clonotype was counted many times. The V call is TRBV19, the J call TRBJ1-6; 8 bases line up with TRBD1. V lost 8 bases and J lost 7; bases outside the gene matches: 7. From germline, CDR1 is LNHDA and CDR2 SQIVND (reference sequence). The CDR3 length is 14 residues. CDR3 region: CASDVGQENSPLHF. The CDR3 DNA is TGTGCCAGTGACGTGGGACAGGAAAATTCACCCCTCCACTTT.

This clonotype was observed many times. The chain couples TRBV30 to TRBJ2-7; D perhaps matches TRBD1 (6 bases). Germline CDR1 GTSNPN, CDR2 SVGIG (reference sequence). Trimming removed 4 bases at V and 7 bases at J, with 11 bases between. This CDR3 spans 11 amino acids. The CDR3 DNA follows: TGTGCCTGGACAGGGGCTCGAGAGCAGTACTTC. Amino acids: CAWTGAREQYF.

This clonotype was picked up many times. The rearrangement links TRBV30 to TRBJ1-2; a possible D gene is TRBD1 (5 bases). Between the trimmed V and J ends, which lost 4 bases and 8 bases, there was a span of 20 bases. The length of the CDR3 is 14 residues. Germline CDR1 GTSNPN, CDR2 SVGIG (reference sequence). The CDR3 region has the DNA TGTGCCTGGACGCCGCTATTTCAGGGAGGGGGCTACACCTTC. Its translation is CAWTPLFQGGGYTF.

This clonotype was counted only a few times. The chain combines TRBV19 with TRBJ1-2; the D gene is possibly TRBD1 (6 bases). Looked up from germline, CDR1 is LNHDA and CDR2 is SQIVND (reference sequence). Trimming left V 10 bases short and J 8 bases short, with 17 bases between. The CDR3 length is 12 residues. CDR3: CATNGGHWGYTF. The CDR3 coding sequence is TGTGCCACCAACGGGGGGCATTGGGGCTACACCTTC.

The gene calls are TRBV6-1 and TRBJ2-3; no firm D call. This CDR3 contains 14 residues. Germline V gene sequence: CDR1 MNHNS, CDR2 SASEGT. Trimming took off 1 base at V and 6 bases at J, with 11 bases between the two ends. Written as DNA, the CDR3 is TGTGCCAGCAGTGAAGAGGACCGCTGGGATACGCAGTATTTT. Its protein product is CASSEEDRWDTQYF.

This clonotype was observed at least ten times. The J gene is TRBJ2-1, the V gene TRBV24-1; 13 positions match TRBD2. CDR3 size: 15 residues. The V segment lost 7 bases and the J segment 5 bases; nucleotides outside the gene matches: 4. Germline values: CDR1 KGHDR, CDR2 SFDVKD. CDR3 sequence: CATSIGTSGNNEQFF. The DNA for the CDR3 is TGTGCCACCAGCATCGGGACTAGCGGGAACAATGAGCAGTTCTTC.

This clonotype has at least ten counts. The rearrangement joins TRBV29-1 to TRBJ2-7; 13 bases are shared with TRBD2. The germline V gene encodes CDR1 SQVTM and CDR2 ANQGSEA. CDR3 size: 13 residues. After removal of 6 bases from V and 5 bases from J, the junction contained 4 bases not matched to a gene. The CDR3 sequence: CSVGTSGIHEQYF. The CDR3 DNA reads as TGCAGCGTCGGGACTAGCGGGATCCACGAGCAGTACTTC.

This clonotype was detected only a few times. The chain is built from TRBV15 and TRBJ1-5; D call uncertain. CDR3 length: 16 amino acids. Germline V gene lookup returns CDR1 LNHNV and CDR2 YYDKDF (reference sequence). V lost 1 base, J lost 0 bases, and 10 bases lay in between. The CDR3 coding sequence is TGTGCCACCAGCAGAGGCAGCGTCTATAGCAATCAGCCCCAGCATTTT. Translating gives CATSRGSVYSNQPQHF.

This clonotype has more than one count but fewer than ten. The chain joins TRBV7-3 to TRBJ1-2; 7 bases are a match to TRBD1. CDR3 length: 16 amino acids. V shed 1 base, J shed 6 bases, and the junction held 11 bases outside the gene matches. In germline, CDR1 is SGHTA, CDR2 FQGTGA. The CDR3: CASSLSPSTGEDGYTF. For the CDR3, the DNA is TGTGCCAGCAGCTTAAGCCCTTCAACAGGGGAAGATGGCTACACCTTC.

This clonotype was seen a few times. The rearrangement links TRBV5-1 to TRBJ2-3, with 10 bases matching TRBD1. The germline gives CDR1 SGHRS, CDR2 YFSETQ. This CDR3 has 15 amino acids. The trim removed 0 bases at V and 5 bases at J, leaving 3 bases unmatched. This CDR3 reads CASSLGDRGRDTQYF. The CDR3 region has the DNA TGCGCCAGCAGCTTGGGGGACAGGGGTAGAGATACGCAGTATTTT.

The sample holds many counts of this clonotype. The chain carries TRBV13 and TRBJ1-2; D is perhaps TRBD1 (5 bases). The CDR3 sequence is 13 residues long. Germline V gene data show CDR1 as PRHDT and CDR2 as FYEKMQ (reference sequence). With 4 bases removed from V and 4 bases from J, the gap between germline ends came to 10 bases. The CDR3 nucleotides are TGTGCCAGCAGCTGGTTCGGGGGCTATGGCTACACCTTC. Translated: CASSWFGGYGYTF.

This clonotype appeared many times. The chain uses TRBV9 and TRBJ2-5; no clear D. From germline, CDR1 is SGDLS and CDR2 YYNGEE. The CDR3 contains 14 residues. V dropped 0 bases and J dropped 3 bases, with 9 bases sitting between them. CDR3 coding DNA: TGTGCCAGCAGCGTAGGAGGAATTAAAGAGACCCAGTACTTC. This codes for CASSVGGIKETQYF.

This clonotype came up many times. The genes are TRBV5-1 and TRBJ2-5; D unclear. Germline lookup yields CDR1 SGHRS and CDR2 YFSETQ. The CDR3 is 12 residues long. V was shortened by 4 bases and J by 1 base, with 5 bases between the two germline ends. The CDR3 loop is CASSEPQETQYF. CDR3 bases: TGCGCCAGCAGCGAGCCCCAAGAGACCCAGTACTTC.

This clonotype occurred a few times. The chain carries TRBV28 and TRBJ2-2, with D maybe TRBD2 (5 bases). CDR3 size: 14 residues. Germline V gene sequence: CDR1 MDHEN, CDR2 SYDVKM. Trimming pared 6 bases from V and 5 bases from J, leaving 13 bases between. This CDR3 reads CASRRTGSTGELFF. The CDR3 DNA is TGTGCCAGCAGAAGGACTGGCTCAACCGGGGAGCTGTTTTTT.

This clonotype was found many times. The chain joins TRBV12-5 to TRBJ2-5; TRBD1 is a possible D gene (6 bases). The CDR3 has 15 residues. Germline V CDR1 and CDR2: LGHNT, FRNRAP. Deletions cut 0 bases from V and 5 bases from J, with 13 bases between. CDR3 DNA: TGTGCTAGTGGTTTGGTACCCCACAGGGAGGAGACCCAGTACTTC. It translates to CASGLVPHREETQYF.

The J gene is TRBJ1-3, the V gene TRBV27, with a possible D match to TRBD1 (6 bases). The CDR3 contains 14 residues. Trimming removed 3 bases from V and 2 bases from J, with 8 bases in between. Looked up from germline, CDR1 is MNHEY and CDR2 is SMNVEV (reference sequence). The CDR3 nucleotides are TGTGCCAGCAGTTTTAGGGGGACTGGAAACACCATATATTTT. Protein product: CASSFRGTGNTIYF.

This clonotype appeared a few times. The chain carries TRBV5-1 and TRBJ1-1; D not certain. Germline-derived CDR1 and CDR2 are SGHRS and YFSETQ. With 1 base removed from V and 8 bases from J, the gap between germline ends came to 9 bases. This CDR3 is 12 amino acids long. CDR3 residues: CASSLSDDEAFF. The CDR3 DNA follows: TGCGCCAGCAGCTTGTCAGATGACGAAGCTTTCTTT.

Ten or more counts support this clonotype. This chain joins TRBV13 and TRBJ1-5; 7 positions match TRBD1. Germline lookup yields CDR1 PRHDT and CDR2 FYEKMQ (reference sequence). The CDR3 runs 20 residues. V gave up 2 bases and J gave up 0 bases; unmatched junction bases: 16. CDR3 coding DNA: TGTGCCAGCAGCTTAAACCCTAAGTCTACAGGGGTAAATAGCAATCAGCCCCAGCATTTT. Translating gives CASSLNPKSTGVNSNQPQHF.

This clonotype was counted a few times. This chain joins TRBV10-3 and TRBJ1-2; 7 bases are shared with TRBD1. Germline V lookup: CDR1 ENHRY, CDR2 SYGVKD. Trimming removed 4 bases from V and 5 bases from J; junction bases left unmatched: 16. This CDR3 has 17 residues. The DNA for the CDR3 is TGTGCCATCAGTGCCCTTGGGGGGGACAGAGGCTTTTATGGCTACACCTTC. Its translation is CAISALGGDRGFYGYTF.

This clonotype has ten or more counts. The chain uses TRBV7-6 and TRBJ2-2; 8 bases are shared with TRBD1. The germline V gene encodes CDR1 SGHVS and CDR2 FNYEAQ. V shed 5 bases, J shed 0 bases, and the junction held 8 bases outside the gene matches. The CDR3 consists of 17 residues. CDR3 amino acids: CASSPRTGPTNTGELFF. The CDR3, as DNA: TGTGCCAGCAGCCCGCGGACAGGGCCTACGAACACCGGGGAGCTGTTTTTT.

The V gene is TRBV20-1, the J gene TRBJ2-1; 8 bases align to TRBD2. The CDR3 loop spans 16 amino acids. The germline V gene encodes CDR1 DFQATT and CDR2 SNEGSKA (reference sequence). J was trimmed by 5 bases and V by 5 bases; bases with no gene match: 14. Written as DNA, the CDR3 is TGCAGTGCTCATGGATATAGACTAGCGTGGAACAATGAGCAGTTCTTC. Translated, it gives CSAHGYRLAWNNEQFF.

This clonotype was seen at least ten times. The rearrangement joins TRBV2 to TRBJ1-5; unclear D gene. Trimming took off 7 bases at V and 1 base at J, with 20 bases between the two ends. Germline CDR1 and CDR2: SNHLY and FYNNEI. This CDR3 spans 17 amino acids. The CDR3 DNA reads TGTGCCAGCACCGGACGGGGATTAAGTCGAAGCAATCAGCCCCAGCATTTT. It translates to CASTGRGLSRSNQPQHF. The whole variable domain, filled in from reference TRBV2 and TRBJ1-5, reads EPEVTQTPSHQVTQMGQEVILRCVPISNHLYFYWYRQILGQKVEFLVSFYNNEISEKSEIFDDQFSVERPDGSNFTLKIRSTKLEDSAMYFCASTGRGLSRSNQPQHFGDGTRLSIL.

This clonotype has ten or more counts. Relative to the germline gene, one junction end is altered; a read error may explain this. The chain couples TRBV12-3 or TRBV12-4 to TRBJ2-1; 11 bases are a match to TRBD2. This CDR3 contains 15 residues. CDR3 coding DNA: TGTGCCAGCAGTATAGCGGGAGGGTACCCCTTGGAGCAGTTCTTC. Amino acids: CASSIAGGYPLEQFF.

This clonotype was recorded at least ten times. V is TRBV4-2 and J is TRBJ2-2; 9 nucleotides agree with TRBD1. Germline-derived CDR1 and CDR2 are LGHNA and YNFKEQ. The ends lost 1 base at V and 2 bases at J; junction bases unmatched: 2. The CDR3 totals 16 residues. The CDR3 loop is CASSQATGGNTGELFF. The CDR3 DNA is TGTGCCAGCAGCCAAGCGACAGGGGGTAACACCGGGGAGCTGTTTTTT.

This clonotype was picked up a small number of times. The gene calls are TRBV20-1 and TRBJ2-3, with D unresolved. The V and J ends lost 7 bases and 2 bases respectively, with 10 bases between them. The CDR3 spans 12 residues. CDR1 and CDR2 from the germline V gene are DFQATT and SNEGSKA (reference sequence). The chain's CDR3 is CSGVGSTDTQYF. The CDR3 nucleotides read TGCAGTGGGGTAGGGTCCACAGATACGCAGTATTTT.